This paragraph covers one T cell receptor (beta chain) sequence. Its antigen is not known. This CDR3 has 15 residues. Germline V CDR1 and CDR2: ENHRY, SYGVKD. V gave up 6 bases and J gave up 4 bases, with 16 bases separating them. The sample originates from a study of shared clonotypes between healthy human individuals. For the study at large: Donors were a couple of women and a few men aged 18 to 49. Study-wide findings and caveats: Represented diversity, genetic and exposure-history alike, was limited by few donors. On the whole, naive subsets had larger estimated richness than memory subsets had.

Roughly 200 ng DNA, about 28,000 T cell genomes, went into each sorted-subset replicate PCR. Sequenced by immunoSEQ multiplex PCR; TCRdb stores in-frame clones only, minus some. The data show roughly 1 million clones, under 80% seen once. This TCR came from a man aged 18 to 30 in good health. What was sequenced was memory CD4+ T cells sorted from blood. The subset: CD45RA-negative fraction. The chain recombines TRBV10-3 with TRBJ1-5, with D tentatively TRBD1 (6 bases). Here the CDR3 DNA reads TGTGCCATCAGCGGAGGGGGGCAGGGTAATCAGCCCCAGCATTTT. Translated: CAISGGGQGNQPQHF.